This TCR beta chain appears in the sequencing data of a study of shared clonotypes between healthy human individuals. Study-wide points: Clonotype sharing among the donors was expected to vary with sequencing depth. It was observed that approximately 5% of naive CD4 clonotypes were shared across a handful of donors.

With regard to this clone: The antigen remains undetermined. A read error may account for a junction end that differs from germline.

Replicate sorted-subset PCRs were loaded with around 0.2 ug DNA, approximately 31,000 T cell genomes. Using immunoSEQ multiplex PCR, the repertoire was profiled, and TCRdb retains in-frame clones only, with some absent. The sample lists 2 million to 3 million clones; 93% were seen once. This CDR3 region has 16 residues. Germline V gives CDR1 KGHSH, CDR2 LQKENI. The sequence derives from a man aged 18 to 29 in good health. Some clones in this sample may be carry-over from other donors' samples. The genes are TRBV18 and TRBJ1-1; 8 bases are a match to TRBD1. Sequencing used naive CD4+ T cells from PBMCs. As for subset: CD45RA+ positively selected. The CDR3 here is CASSPQGVGANTEAFF. The CDR3 bases are TGTGCCAGCTCGCCACAGGGGGTCGGTGCAAACACTGAAGCTTTCTTT.